The 13 T cell receptor beta chains below come from one sample, sequenced in a study of T-cell memory formation after mild COVID-19. TCRdb processed the 5' RACE reads anew with MiXCR; each CDR3 protein has one entry. The sample holds roughly 560,000 distinct CDR3 sequences; around 21% are singletons and the top ten take under 15%. The material sequenced was PBMCs or a T cell subset sorted from them (not recorded which). The receptors shown here come from an adult woman who had mild COVID-19 (a few samples of this study predate the infection). Cell type and time point are not known.

The chain combines TRBV11-1 with TRBJ2-2, with D perhaps matching TRBD2 (6 bases). Germline lookup yields CDR1 SGHAT and CDR2 FQDESV (reference sequence). CDR3 size: 16 residues. The ends were cut back, 5 bases at V and 5 bases at J, with 18 bases in the middle. This CDR3 reads CASSPQGGGDTGELFF. The CDR3 nucleotides read TGTGCCAGCAGCCCGCAGGGAGGAGGAGATACCGGGGAGCTGTTTTTT.

On this clonotype itself: The junction differs from germline at one of its ends, possibly a read error. V gene TRBV4-3 combines with J gene TRBJ2-1, with no clear D. Germline CDR1 is LGHNA and CDR2 is YSLEER. The CDR3 consists of 14 residues. Here the CDR3 DNA reads TGCGCCAGCAGCCATCGGGCCTCCCACAATGAGCAGTTCTTC. Its protein is CASSHRASHNEQFF.

This clonotype showed up many times. The chain employs TRBV5-1 and TRBJ2-3; D is possibly TRBD1 or TRBD2 (7 bases each). Trimming removed 3 bases from V and 4 bases from J, with 12 bases in between. Germline CDR1 is SGHRS and CDR2 is YFSETQ. The CDR3 has 14 amino acids. The CDR3 DNA follows: TGCGCCAGCAGCTCGGGGGGACAGTCAGATACGCAGTATTTT. It translates to CASSSGGQSDTQYF.

This clonotype was seen only a few times. The CDR3 protein is CASSQDLPSGAYEQYF. CDR3 DNA: TGCGCCAGCAGCCAAGATCTGCCTAGCGGGGCCTACGAGCAGTACTTC. The chain couples TRBV4-1 to TRBJ2-7, with 9 nucleotides matching TRBD2. The germline V gene encodes CDR1 MGHRA and CDR2 YSYEKL. V lost 0 bases and J lost 2; bases outside the gene matches: 5. The CDR3 runs to 16 residues.

In this sample, this clonotype turned up a few times. This chain links TRBV12-3 or TRBV12-4 with TRBJ1-4; the D gene is possibly TRBD1 (5 bases). The CDR3 is made up of 12 amino acids. Deletions cut 4 bases from V and 5 bases from J, with 5 bases between. The chain's CDR3 is CASSWGNEKLFF. CDR3 bases: TGTGCCAGCAGTTGGGGGAATGAAAAACTGTTTTTT.

This clonotype was seen a few times. The V call is TRBV29-1, the J call TRBJ1-2; TRBD1 matches at 12 bases. The CDR3 contains 15 residues. Germline V gene sequence: CDR1 SQVTM, CDR2 ANQGSEA. V shed 3 bases and J 2 bases; nucleotides not matched to a gene: 4. Here the CDR3 reads CSVDSGQGANYGYTF. CDR3 bases: TGCAGCGTTGACTCGGGACAGGGGGCAAACTATGGCTACACCTTC.

The rearrangement joins TRBV7-9 to TRBJ2-1; TRBD2 matches at 8 bases. Germline trimming cut 2 bases from V and 5 bases from J; bases unmatched to any gene: 5. Germline V gives CDR1 SEHNR, CDR2 FQNEAQ (reference sequence). The CDR3 has 15 amino acids. DNA of the CDR3: TGTGCCAGCAGCTTACGGGGGGGCCTGAACAATGAGCAGTTCTTC. This translates into CASSLRGGLNNEQFF.

This clonotype came up a few times. The chain recombines TRBV7-3 with TRBJ2-1; D is unclear. This CDR3 is built from 11 residues. Germline V lookup: CDR1 SGHTA, CDR2 FQGTGA. V gave up 6 bases and J gave up 7 bases, with 7 bases separating them. CDR3 protein: CASRFENEQFF. The DNA of the CDR3 is TGTGCCAGCAGGTTTGAAAATGAGCAGTTCTTC.

This clonotype was seen a handful of times. One junction end does not reproduce the germline sequence, and a read error may be involved. This rearrangement joins TRBV13 to TRBJ2-7; D unclear. The germline V gene encodes CDR1 PRHDT and CDR2 FYEKMQ (reference sequence). The CDR3 sequence is 15 residues long. CDR3 region: CASSLGGPTRPEQYF. The CDR3 region has the DNA TGTGCCAGCAGCCTAGGTGGGCCAACTCGACCCGAGCAGTACTTC. Based on the CDR3 plus reference TRBV13 and TRBJ2-7, the full variable domain is AAGVIQSPRHLIKEKRETATLKCYPIPRHDTVYWYQQGPGQDPQFLISFYEKMQSDKGSIPDRFSAQQFSDYHSELNMSSLELGDSALYFCASSLGGPTRPEQYFGPGTRLTVT.

In its sample, this clonotype was seen a few times. The chain links TRBV5-1 to TRBJ2-5; D may be TRBD1 or TRBD2 (5 bases each). Deletions cut 1 base from V and 1 base from J, with 14 bases between. Germline assignment: CDR1 SGHRS and CDR2 YFSETQ. This CDR3 contains 16 residues. CDR3 DNA: TGCGCCAGCAGCTTGAATTGGGGGAAACGCCAAGAGACCCAGTACTTC. This gives the protein CASSLNWGKRQETQYF.

The chain links TRBV24-1 to TRBJ2-6; D uncertain. The CDR3 sequence is 15 residues long. Per germline, CDR1 KGHDR and CDR2 SFDVKD. Trimming cost V 4 bases and J 6 bases, with 12 bases left between them. The DNA for the CDR3 is TGTGCCACCAGTGAAGGCGGTCAGGTGGCCAACGTCCTGACTTTC. It yields the protein CATSEGGQVANVLTF.

On this clonotype itself: Germline and junction disagree at one end, which may indicate a read error. The V call is TRBV18, the J call TRBJ2-1, with 10 bases identical to TRBD2. Looked up from germline, CDR1 is KGHSH and CDR2 is LQKENI. The CDR3 is 15 amino acids. The CDR3 nucleotides read TGTGCGAGCTCAATCTTAGCGGGAGGTAGTAATGAGCAGTTCTTC. Translated, it gives CASSILAGGSNEQFF.

The chain employs TRBV20-1 and TRBJ2-1, with 11 bases fitting TRBD2. CDR1 is DFQATT, CDR2 SNEGSKA, per germline (reference sequence). With 1 base clipped from V and 3 bases from J, the junction kept 2 bases outside the gene matches. The CDR3 has 15 amino acids. DNA of the CDR3: TGCAGTGCTAGAGGGACTAGCGGGTACTACAATGAGCAGTTCTTC. This sequence encodes CSARGTSGYYNEQFF.